This T cell receptor delta chain was identified during a study of gamma-delta T cells after stem cell transplantation. This CDR3 has 16 amino acids. Unmatched junction bases numbered 7, after V lost 2 bases and J lost 0 bases. The germline CDR1 and CDR2 sequences are GEAIGNYY and EKD. TCRdb processed the RT-PCR reads again with the CATT caller. Of 11,000 or so delta-chain clones in the sample, 1% to 1.5% were seen once. The chain links TRDV2 to TRDJ1; 8 bases are shared with TRDD3. The clonotype originates from a human donor. It is not recorded whose cells these are; they may come from a transplant donor. The sample comprised gamma-delta T cells. CDR3 loop: CACDILGASYTDKLIF. The CDR3 DNA follows: TGTGCCTGTGACATACTGGGGGCCTCGTACACCGATAAACTCATCTTT.